The rows below give T cell receptor beta chains drawn from one sample of a study of T cell changes during pregnancy in multiple sclerosis. Produced via immunoSEQ multiplex PCR; TCRdb's table is partial and in-frame only. The repertoire holds 15,000 to 20,000 clones, approximately 86% seen once, with 10% to 15% in the top ten. The sample was CD8+ T cells from peripheral blood mononuclear cells, taken after pregnancy. The receptors shown here come from a female donor in good health, enrolled as a control in a pregnancy study. CDR3s include the opening cysteine and the closing phenylalanine or tryptophan. A D gene is named only where the DNA matches it firmly. Not all rows give a size; the values are once, few, many and, for expanded clones, a class.

TRBV6-1	TRBJ1-1	large	-	CASSGETVYTEAFF	TGTGCCAGCAGTGGGGAGACGGTTTACACTGAAGCTTTCTTT
TRBV7-9	TRBJ2-1	-	-	CASSMPTSLASYNEQFF	TGTGCCAGCAGCATGCCGACTAGTTTGGCCTCCTACAATGAGCAGTTCTTC
TRBV4-2	TRBJ2-7	-	-	CASSQDDSYPPYEQYF	TGTGCCAGCAGCCAGGACGACAGTTACCCTCCCTACGAGCAGTACTTC
TRBV6-4	TRBJ2-7	-	TRBD2	CASGDPGTSSDEQYF	TGTGCCAGCGGAGACCCCGGGACTAGTAGTGACGAGCAGTACTTC
TRBV7-3	TRBJ2-5	-	-	CASSFLGSLGETQYF	TGTGCCAGCAGCTTTCTCGGCAGCCTCGGGGAGACCCAGTACTTC
TRBV4-1	TRBJ1-1	-	-	CASSRSRGSNTEAFF	TGCGCCAGCAGCCGGTCTCGTGGCTCTAACACTGAAGCTTTCTTT
TRBV11-2	TRBJ2-1	few	TRBD2	CASNSGAGISNEQFF	TGTGCCAGCAACAGCGGGGCGGGAATCTCCAATGAGCAGTTCTTC
TRBV9	TRBJ2-3	-	TRBD2	CASSGTREGVSSTDTQYF	TGTGCCAGCAGCGGCACCCGGGAGGGGGTGTCGAGCACAGATACGCAGTATTTT
TRBV29-1	TRBJ2-7	-	TRBD1	CSVRQGLHEQYF	TGCAGCGTTCGACAGGGGCTCCACGAGCAGTACTTC
TRBV5-1	TRBJ2-1	-	TRBD2	CASSSIGGSNNEQFF	TGCGCCAGCAGCTCAATCGGCGGGAGCAACAATGAGCAGTTCTTC
TRBV5-6	TRBJ1-1	-	TRBD1	CASSWPGGTEAFF	TGTGCCAGCAGCTGGCCAGGGGGCACTGAAGCTTTCTTT
TRBV9	TRBJ2-3	-	TRBD2	CASSVGSRLAGTDTQYF	TGTGCCAGCAGCGTAGGCAGTCGACTAGCGGGAACAGATACGCAGTATTTT
TRBV4-2	TRBJ2-5	once	TRBD2	CASSQDWGGTSEETQYF	TGTGCCAGCAGCCAAGATTGGGGTGGGACTAGTGAAGAGACCCAGTACTTC
TRBV13	TRBJ1-2	once	TRBD1	CASSQGQGPNYGYTF	TGTGCCAGCAGCCAAGGACAGGGCCCTAACTATGGCTACACCTTC
TRBV15	TRBJ2-7	-	TRBD2	CATREGTSGPYEQYF	TGTGCCACCAGAGAGGGAACTAGCGGGCCCTACGAGCAGTACTTC
TRBV10-2	TRBJ2-3	-	TRBD1	CASRQGAGDTQYF	TGCGCCAGCAGACAGGGGGCAGGAGATACGCAGTATTTT
TRBV23-1	TRBJ2-3	-	TRBD2	CASSRTSGASTDTQYF	TGCGCCAGCAGTCGTACGAGCGGGGCTAGCACAGATACGCAGTATTTT
TRBV7-9	TRBJ2-1	-	TRBD2	CASSGLAGVEGDYNEQFF	TGTGCCAGCAGCGGTCTAGCGGGAGTCGAAGGGGACTACAATGAGCAGTTCTTC
TRBV10-1	TRBJ2-7	once	TRBD1	CASSESWGQGYEQYF	TGCGCCAGCAGTGAGTCTTGGGGACAGGGCTACGAGCAGTACTTC